This entry lists 10 T cell receptor beta chains sequenced from one sample in a study of response to subunit inactivated influenza vaccine. One entry per CDR3 protein, called by TCRdb with MiXCR from the RT-PCR reads. The sample lists some 600,000 distinct CDR3 sequences; about 15% were seen once. The specimen was PBMCs from blood, collected 14 days before vaccination. Receptor source: a man aged 45-65 years who received an inactivated influenza vaccine.

The chain joins TRBV7-2 to TRBJ1-3; D might be TRBD1 (6 bases). With 5 bases removed from V and 4 bases from J, the gap between germline ends came to 15 bases. CDR3 size: 15 residues. Germline loops: CDR1 SGHTA, CDR2 FQGNSA. This CDR3 reads CASSARGALGNTIYF. CDR3 nucleotide sequence: TGTGCCAGCAGCGCCCGGGGGGCGCTGGGAAACACCATATATTTT.

This chain connects TRBV14 to TRBJ2-3; 8 bases are shared with TRBD2. The V gene end was trimmed by 4 bases and the J gene end by 0 bases; junction bases not matched to a gene: 6. The CDR3 runs 16 residues. The germline CDR1 and CDR2 sequences are SGHDN and FVKESK. CDR3 amino acids: CASSPFSGTSTDTQYF. The DNA of the CDR3 is TGTGCCAGCAGCCCTTTTAGCGGGACCAGCACAGATACGCAGTATTTT.

This clonotype turned up a few times. The chain links TRBV4-2 to TRBJ2-7; TRBD1 matches at 7 bases. The germline gives CDR1 LGHNA, CDR2 YNFKEQ. The CDR3 covers 16 residues. V shed 0 bases, J shed 1 base, and the junction held 6 bases outside the gene matches. Here the CDR3 reads CASSQELQGVSYEQYF. The CDR3 nucleotides are TGTGCCAGCAGCCAAGAGCTTCAGGGGGTATCCTACGAGCAGTACTTC.

V usage is TRBV5-1 and J usage is TRBJ2-5; possibly TRBD1 for D (6 bases). Trimming stripped 6 bases from V and 2 bases from J, with 17 bases between. This CDR3 is 15 amino acids long. The germline CDR1 and CDR2 sequences are SGHRS and YFSETQ. The CDR3 reads CASNLLGAGQETQYF. As DNA, the CDR3 is TGCGCCAGCAACCTGCTGGGGGCCGGACAAGAGACCCAGTACTTC.

The chain has TRBV6-1 and TRBJ1-4; D gene uncertain. The germline V gene encodes CDR1 MNHNS and CDR2 SASEGT. The CDR3 consists of 14 residues. With 0 bases removed from V and 5 bases from J, the gap between germline ends came to 7 bases. This CDR3 reads CASSEAGLNEKLFF. CDR3 nucleotides: TGTGCCAGCAGTGAAGCAGGGTTGAATGAAAAACTGTTTTTT.

This clonotype was counted a few times. J is TRBJ2-1 and V is TRBV24-1; D might be TRBD1 or TRBD2, each matching 5 bases. Germline V gives CDR1 KGHDR, CDR2 SFDVKD. The ends were cut back, 9 bases at V and 0 bases at J, with 11 bases in the middle. This CDR3 is 14 amino acids long. The CDR3 is CATSGRISYNEQFF. In DNA, the CDR3 is TGTGCCACCTCGGGACGCATCTCCTACAATGAGCAGTTCTTC.

The V gene is TRBV25-1, the J gene TRBJ1-1; no clear D. Trimming took 3 bases from V and 4 from J, leaving 9 bases between them. The CDR3 is made up of 13 amino acids. In germline, CDR1 is MGHDK, CDR2 SYGVNS. CDR3 residues: CASSDGHGTEAFF. In DNA, the CDR3 is TGTGCCAGCAGTGATGGTCATGGCACTGAAGCTTTCTTT.

This clonotype turned up a few times. The chain uses TRBV7-2 and TRBJ2-7, with D maybe TRBD1 (5 bases). From germline, CDR1 is SGHTA and CDR2 FQGNSA. This CDR3 contains 14 residues. Trimming took off 1 base at V and 6 bases at J, with 13 bases between the two ends. CDR3 in amino acids: CASSLVVRGGEQYF. CDR3 sequence (DNA): TGTGCCAGCAGCTTAGTCGTTAGGGGCGGCGAGCAGTACTTC.

The chain joins TRBV7-2 to TRBJ2-1; 9 bases map to TRBD2. Germline CDR1 reads SGHTA; CDR2 reads FQGNSA. Trimming at V came to 5 bases and at J to 8 bases, leaving 7 bases not matched to a gene. The CDR3 loop spans 14 amino acids. The CDR3 bases are TGTGCCAGCAGCCGGACGACTAGCGGTTATGAGCAGTTCTTC. As protein: CASSRTTSGYEQFF.

The rearrangement uses TRBV27 and TRBJ2-3; D is unclear. Trimming cost V 2 bases and J 0 bases, with 6 bases left between them. This CDR3 has 14 amino acids. Germline assignment: CDR1 MNHEY and CDR2 SMNVEV (reference sequence). DNA for the CDR3: TGTGCCAGCAGTTTAATTAGCAGCACAGATACGCAGTATTTT. This sequence encodes CASSLISSTDTQYF.